The 28 T cell receptor beta chains in this list originate from one sample, sequenced in a study of T-cell reconstitution after alpha-beta-depleted transplantation in children. Unique molecular identifiers were built into the TCRbeta library. TCRdb ran MiXCR on the PCR reads and lists one entry per CDR3 protein. The table includes about 980,000 distinct CDR3 sequences, roughly 29% detected once. Material: PBMCs, mostly from graft donor cells, obtained 360 days after TCRalphabeta/CD19-depleted stem cell transplant. Source of these receptors: a boy in the first two years of life who had a stem cell transplant for SCID, so the T cells may come from the graft donor.

The chain has TRBV5-1 and TRBJ2-7, with a possible D match to TRBD1 (6 bases). The germline V and J ends were trimmed by 2 bases and 0 bases, with 18 bases remaining between them. Germline CDR1 reads SGHRS; CDR2 reads YFSETQ. The CDR3 covers 17 residues. The DNA for the CDR3 is TGCGCCAGCAGCTTTGAGCCCCCTGGGGGCGTCTCCTACGAGCAGTACTTC. It codes for CASSFEPPGGVSYEQYF.

V is TRBV5-1 and J is TRBJ2-7; no reliable D call. V gave up 1 base and J gave up 4 bases, with 12 bases separating them. This CDR3 spans 14 amino acids. From germline, CDR1 is SGHRS and CDR2 YFSETQ. CDR3 in DNA: TGCGCCAGCAGCTTGACAACTCCGGCATACGAGCAGTACTTC. The encoded protein is CASSLTTPAYEQYF.

The V gene is TRBV5-5, the J gene TRBJ2-5; 9 bases are shared with TRBD1. Germline values: CDR1 SGHKS, CDR2 YYEKEE (reference sequence). The CDR3 totals 16 residues. J was trimmed by 5 bases and V by 5 bases; bases with no gene match: 13. The CDR3 bases are TGTGCCAGCAGGTATACCGGGACAGGGTCATGGGAGACCCAGTACTTC. Its protein is CASRYTGTGSWETQYF. The full variable domain, completed using reference TRBV5-5 and TRBJ2-5, is DAGVTQSPTHLIKTRGQQVTLRCSPISGHKSVSWYQQVLGQGPQFIFQYYEKEERGRGNFPDRFSARQFPNYSSELNVNALLLGDSALYLCASRYTGTGSWETQYFGPGTRLLVL.

The chain combines TRBV10-3 with TRBJ1-3, with no clear D. From germline, CDR1 is ENHRY and CDR2 SYGVKD. The germline V and J ends were trimmed by 5 bases and 0 bases, with 11 bases remaining between them. This CDR3 is 15 amino acids long. As DNA, the CDR3 is TGTGCCATCAGTAGTGGGCTTAACTCTGGAAACACCATATATTTT. Its translation: CAISSGLNSGNTIYF.

This chain uses TRBV12-3 or TRBV12-4 with TRBJ2-7; 7 nucleotides align to TRBD1. The CDR3 length is 13 residues. Losses at the gene ends were 6 bases for V and 2 bases for J; bases not matched to a gene: 4. CDR3 region: CASSTTGTYEQYF. CDR3 nucleotide sequence: TGTGCCAGCAGCACGACAGGGACCTACGAGCAGTACTTC.

The chain combines TRBV10-1 with TRBJ2-1; 8 bases fit TRBD1. CDR3 size: 15 residues. Germline V lookup: CDR1 WNHNN, CDR2 SYGVQD (reference sequence). V gave up 6 bases and J gave up 3 bases; unmatched junction bases: 7. CDR3 DNA sequence: TGCGCCAGCAGGACAGGGGACACCGACTACAATGAGCAGTTCTTC. It codes for CASRTGDTDYNEQFF.

This clonotype has only a few counts. The V and J genes are TRBV20-1 and TRBJ1-1; D is possibly TRBD1 (5 bases). Germline assignment: CDR1 DFQATT and CDR2 SNEGSKA (reference sequence). The CDR3 runs to 14 residues. Trimming stripped 5 bases from V and 3 bases from J, with 16 bases between. The CDR3 sequence is CSAPAEGRHTEAFF. The CDR3 DNA reads as TGCAGTGCTCCAGCCGAGGGGCGCCACACTGAAGCTTTCTTT.

This rearrangement joins TRBV29-1 to TRBJ2-7; 7 nucleotides align to TRBD1. The CDR3 runs to 12 residues. Germline V gene sequence: CDR1 SQVTM, CDR2 ANQGSEA. V lost 5 bases to trimming and J lost 4 bases; unmatched junction nucleotides: 5. The CDR3 loop reads CSVKAGGYEQYF. CDR3 DNA sequence: TGCAGCGTTAAGGCAGGGGGATACGAGCAGTACTTC.

This sequence joins TRBV7-9 and TRBJ2-3; no clear D gene. This CDR3 is built from 12 residues. CDR1 is SEHNR and CDR2 is FQNEAQ in the germline V gene (reference sequence). V lost 3 bases and J 6 bases, leaving 7 bases between the germline ends. The DNA for the CDR3 is TGTGCCAGCAGCTTCCTTTTGGATACGCAGTATTTT. It is translated as CASSFLLDTQYF.

This clonotype was counted only a few times. The chain has TRBV6-2 or TRBV6-3 and TRBJ2-1; possibly TRBD1 or TRBD2 for D (5 bases each). The CDR3 totals 20 residues. Trimming took off 2 bases at V and 5 bases at J, with 28 bases between the two ends. From germline, CDR1 is MNHEY and CDR2 SVGEGT. CDR3: CASSYLIGAGGIRKDNEQFF. The CDR3 nucleotides read TGTGCCAGCAGTTACCTTATTGGGGCCGGAGGCATCAGAAAAGACAATGAGCAGTTCTTC.

This clonotype was counted only a few times. This chain joins TRBV30 and TRBJ2-7, with D tentatively TRBD2 (6 bases). Trimming stripped 5 bases from V and 3 bases from J, with 14 bases between. The CDR3 extends over 13 amino acids. CDR1 is GTSNPN, CDR2 SVGIG, per germline (reference sequence). CDR3 loop: CAWGWTGGYEQYF. CDR3 nucleotides: TGTGCCTGGGGTTGGACCGGGGGCTACGAGCAGTACTTC. The full variable domain, in which reference TRBV30 and TRBJ2-7 provide the parts outside the CDR3, is SQTIHQWPATLVQPVGSPLSLECTVEGTSNPNLYWYRQAAGRGLQLLFYSVGIGQISSEVPQNLSASRPQDRQFILSSKKLLLSDSGFYLCAWGWTGGYEQYFGPGTRLTVT.

This clonotype turned up a few times. The chain uses TRBV10-3 and TRBJ2-7, with 7 bases matching TRBD1. This CDR3 region has 12 residues. Germline CDR1 reads ENHRY; CDR2 reads SYGVKD. V lost 8 bases and J lost 5; bases outside the gene matches: 6. The CDR3 is CAIQDRVDEQYF. CDR3 sequence (DNA): TGTGCCATCCAAGACAGGGTCGACGAGCAGTACTTC.

This clonotype was detected a few times. The chain has TRBV5-1 and TRBJ1-2; TRBD1 is a possible D gene (5 bases). Trimming cost V 1 base and J 3 bases, with 10 bases left between them. CDR3 length equals 14 residues. CDR1 and CDR2 from the germline V gene are SGHRS and YFSETQ. The CDR3 loop is CASSLYFRDYGYTF. CDR3 DNA: TGCGCCAGCAGCTTGTACTTCAGGGACTATGGCTACACCTTC.

The sample holds a few counts of this clonotype. V is TRBV7-3 and J is TRBJ1-2, with a tentative D call TRBD1 (5 bases). The CDR3 has 15 residues. Germline CDR1 is SGHTA and CDR2 is FQGTGA. V lost 5 bases and J 4 bases, leaving 17 bases between the germline ends. CDR3 nucleotide sequence: TGTGCCAGCAGCACCTCAGATGGGGACCTCTATGGCTACACCTTC. It codes for CASSTSDGDLYGYTF. Full variable domain (rest looked up from reference TRBV7-3 and TRBJ1-2): GAGVSQTPSNKVTEKGKYVELRCDPISGHTALYWYRQSLGQGPEFLIYFQGTGAADDSGLPNDRFFAVRPEGSVSTLKIQRTERGDSAVYLCASSTSDGDLYGYTFGSGTRLTVV.

This clonotype has a handful of counts. The chain couples TRBV5-1 to TRBJ2-5; D tentatively reads TRBD1 or TRBD2 (5 bases each). The germline V gene has CDR1 SGHRS and CDR2 YFSETQ. The CDR3 covers 12 residues. The V end was cut by 5 bases, the J end by 5 bases, with 10 bases between. CDR3 coding DNA: TGCGCCAGCAGGGGGACGACGGAGACCCAGTACTTC. Protein product: CASRGTTETQYF.

The chain is built from TRBV20-1 and TRBJ2-7, with TRBD1 matching 8 bases. After removal of 0 bases from V and 2 bases from J, the junction contained 9 bases not matched to a gene. Looked up from germline, CDR1 is DFQATT and CDR2 is SNEGSKA (reference sequence). This CDR3 comprises 16 residues. CDR3 residues: CSAREGDRQPTYEQYF. In DNA form, the CDR3 reads TGCAGTGCTAGAGAAGGGGACAGGCAACCTACCTACGAGCAGTACTTC.

There are many counts of this clonotype. The V and J genes are TRBV18 and TRBJ1-4; perhaps TRBD1 as D (5 bases). V lost 1 base and J 8 bases, leaving 11 bases between the germline ends. This CDR3 region has 14 residues. Germline V gene lookup returns CDR1 KGHSH and CDR2 LQKENI. CDR3 sequence (DNA): TGTGCCAGCTCACCACAGGGACGTGGGGAAAAACTGTTTTTT. Its protein product is CASSPQGRGEKLFF. The full variable domain, its missing parts supplied by reference TRBV18 and TRBJ1-4, is NAGVMQNPRHLVRRRGQEARLRCSPMKGHSHVYWYRQLPEEGLKFMVYLQKENIIDESGMPKERFSAEFPKEGPSILRIQQVVRGDSAAYFCASSPQGRGEKLFFGSGTQLSVL.

The chain links TRBV20-1 to TRBJ2-7; D is ambiguous. Germline V CDR1 and CDR2: DFQATT, SNEGSKA (reference sequence). The CDR3 consists of 13 residues. The V and J ends lost 2 bases and 7 bases respectively, with 15 bases between them. The DNA for the CDR3 is TGCAGTGCTAGATCGAGGCCCCTATCGGAGCAGTACTTC. This codes for CSARSRPLSEQYF.

This sequence joins TRBV6-2 or TRBV6-3 and TRBJ2-1; 10 bases are a match to TRBD1. Unmatched junction bases numbered 8, after V lost 2 bases and J lost 4 bases. Germline V gene lookup returns CDR1 MNHEY and CDR2 SVGEGT. CDR3 length: 17 amino acids. This CDR3 is CASSYRQGASIYNEQFF. The CDR3 bases are TGTGCCAGCAGTTACCGACAGGGGGCATCCATTTACAATGAGCAGTTCTTC.

This chain connects TRBV6-5 to TRBJ2-7; D is possibly TRBD2 (6 bases). V shed 0 bases and J shed 2 bases, with 11 bases lying between them. Germline V gives CDR1 MNHEY, CDR2 SVGAGI. This CDR3 region has 15 residues. In nucleotides, the CDR3 is TGTGCCAGCAGTTACTCGCGGGGTTTTACCTACGAGCAGTACTTC. Its translation is CASSYSRGFTYEQYF.

V is TRBV6-5 and J is TRBJ2-3; perhaps TRBD2 as D (6 bases). The CDR3 is made up of 12 amino acids. Germline V CDR1 and CDR2: MNHEY, SVGAGI. V gave up 6 bases and J gave up 8 bases, with 12 bases separating them. CDR3 bases: TGTGCCAGCAGCAGGGAAGCGGGTACGCAGTATTTT. Translating gives CASSREAGTQYF.

This clonotype was observed a few times. The rearrangement links TRBV28 to TRBJ2-7, with D tentatively TRBD2 (5 bases). V lost 5 bases, J lost 1 base, and 9 bases lay in between. The CDR3 totals 13 residues. Germline V gene lookup returns CDR1 MDHEN and CDR2 SYDVKM. The CDR3 protein is CASSSGYSYEQYF. The CDR3 DNA reads TGTGCCAGCAGTAGCGGTTATTCCTACGAGCAGTACTTC.

The chain is built from TRBV6-1 and TRBJ2-3, with TRBD2 as a possible D gene (6 bases). In germline, CDR1 is MNHNS, CDR2 SASEGT. Trimming left V 8 bases short and J 2 bases short, with 17 bases between. The CDR3 contains 15 residues. This CDR3 reads CASRGSLWSTDTQYF. CDR3 sequence (DNA): TGTGCCAGCCGGGGGAGCCTATGGTCCACAGATACGCAGTATTTT.

This clonotype was found a few times. The genes are TRBV7-9 and TRBJ1-2; TRBD1 might be the D (5 bases). Germline lookup yields CDR1 SEHNR and CDR2 FQNEAQ (reference sequence). The germline V and J ends were trimmed by 3 bases and 6 bases, with 14 bases remaining between them. This CDR3 is 14 amino acids long. CDR3 DNA: TGTGCCAGCAGCTTTATAGGGAGGGGAAATGGCTACACCTTC. The encoded protein is CASSFIGRGNGYTF.

The chain employs TRBV7-2 and TRBJ2-1; 13 bases map to TRBD2. The CDR3 covers 16 residues. V dropped 0 bases and J dropped 5; count of bases not matched to a gene: 1. The germline gives CDR1 SGHTA, CDR2 FQGNSA. The chain's CDR3 is CASSLAGLAGNNEQFF. The CDR3 nucleotides are TGTGCCAGCAGCTTAGCGGGACTAGCGGGGAACAATGAGCAGTTCTTC.

The chain recombines TRBV6-5 with TRBJ2-3; 7 nucleotides line up with TRBD2. The CDR3 runs 15 residues. Germline CDR1 MNHEY, CDR2 SVGAGI. The trim removed 1 base at V and 3 bases at J, leaving 4 bases unmatched. The CDR3 is CASSYYGGGTDTQYF. In DNA, the CDR3 is TGTGCCAGCAGTTACTACGGCGGGGGAACAGATACGCAGTATTTT.

This clonotype was seen a few times. The V gene is TRBV6-1, the J gene TRBJ1-2; 9 nucleotides match TRBD1. Germline V gene data show CDR1 as MNHNS and CDR2 as SASEGT. This CDR3 is 13 amino acids long. With 6 bases clipped from V and 7 bases from J, the junction kept 6 bases outside the gene matches. The CDR3 coding sequence is TGTGCCAGCAGACGGACAGGGGTTCGTGGCTACACCTTC. The encoded protein is CASRRTGVRGYTF.

The chain has TRBV9 and TRBJ2-3; D tentatively fits TRBD1 or TRBD2 (6 bases each). V was trimmed by 0 bases and J by 2 bases, leaving 16 bases between them. CDR3 size: 17 residues. CDR1 and CDR2 from the germline V gene are SGDLS and YYNGEE. The CDR3 sequence is CASSVAGQGGYTDTQYF. CDR3 nucleotides: TGTGCCAGCAGCGTAGCTGGTCAAGGGGGGTACACAGATACGCAGTATTTT.